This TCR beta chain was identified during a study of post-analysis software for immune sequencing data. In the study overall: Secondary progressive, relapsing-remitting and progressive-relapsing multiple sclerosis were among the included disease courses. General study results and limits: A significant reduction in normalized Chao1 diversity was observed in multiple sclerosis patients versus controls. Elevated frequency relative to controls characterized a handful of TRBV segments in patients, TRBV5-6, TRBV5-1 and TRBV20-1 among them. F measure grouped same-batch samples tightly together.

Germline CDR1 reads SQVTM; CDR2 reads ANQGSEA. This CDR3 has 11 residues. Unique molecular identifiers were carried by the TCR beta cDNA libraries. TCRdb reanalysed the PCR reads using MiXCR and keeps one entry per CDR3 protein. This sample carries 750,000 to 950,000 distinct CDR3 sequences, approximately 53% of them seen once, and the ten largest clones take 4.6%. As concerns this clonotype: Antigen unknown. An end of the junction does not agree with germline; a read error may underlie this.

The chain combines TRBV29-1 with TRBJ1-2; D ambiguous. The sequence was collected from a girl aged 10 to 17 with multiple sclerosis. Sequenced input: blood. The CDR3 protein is CSVEAEDGCTF. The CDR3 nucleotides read TGCAGCGTTGAGGCCGAAGATGGCTGCACCTTC.